This T cell receptor (beta chain) was sequenced during a study of blood T cell repertoires in COVID-19. As handled by the study authors: How many nucleated cells were present was estimated from reference gene primer amplification. Only in-frame clones appear in the TCRdb table, and some are missing; sequencing was by immunoSEQ multiplex PCR. The V and J calls and clone size are taken from that table; D and trimming were inferred from the DNA. The data show around 200,000 clones, around 82% seen once. The CDR3 covers 13 residues. Germline CDR1 is MNHEY and CDR2 is SMNVEV (reference sequence). After removal of 3 bases from V and 8 bases from J, the junction contained 4 bases not matched to a gene.

The sample was PBMCs or T cells enriched from blood (not recorded which). The gene calls are TRBV27 and TRBJ1-2; 9 positions agree with TRBD1. This clonotype was obtained from a woman aged 40 to 55 with acute COVID-19. CDR3 protein: CASSFTGGEGYTF. DNA for the CDR3: TGTGCCAGCAGTTTCACAGGGGGCGAGGGCTACACCTTC.